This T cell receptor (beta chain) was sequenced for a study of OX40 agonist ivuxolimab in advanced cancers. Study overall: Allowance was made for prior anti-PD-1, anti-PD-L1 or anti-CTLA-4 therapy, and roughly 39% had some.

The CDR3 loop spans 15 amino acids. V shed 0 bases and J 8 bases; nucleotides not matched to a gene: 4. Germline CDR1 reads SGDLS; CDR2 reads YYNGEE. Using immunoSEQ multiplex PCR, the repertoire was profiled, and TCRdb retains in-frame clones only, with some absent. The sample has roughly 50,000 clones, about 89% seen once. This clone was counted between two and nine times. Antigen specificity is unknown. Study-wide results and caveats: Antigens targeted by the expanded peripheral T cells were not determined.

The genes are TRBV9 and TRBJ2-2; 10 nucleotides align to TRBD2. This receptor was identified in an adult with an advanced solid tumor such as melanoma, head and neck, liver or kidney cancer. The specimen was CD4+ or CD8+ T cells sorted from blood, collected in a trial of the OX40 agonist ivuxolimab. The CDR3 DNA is TGTGCCAGCAGCGTAGCCCTAGCGGGAGATGGGGAGCTGTTTTTT. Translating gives CASSVALAGDGELFF. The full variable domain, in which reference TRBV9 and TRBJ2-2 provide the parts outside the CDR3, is DSGVTQTPKHLITATGQRVTLRCSPRSGDLSVYWYQQSLDQGLQFLIQYYNGEERAKGNILERFSAQQFPDLHSELNLSSLELGDSALYFCASSVALAGDGELFFGEGSRLTVL.